A single sample is the source of the 17 T cell receptor beta chains below, sequenced in a study of T cells in tumors after PD-1 blockade. Profiled with immunoSEQ multiplex PCR; TCRdb holds only in-frame clones, not every one. Of over 10,000 clones in the sample, over 55% were seen once. Sequencing was performed on tumor tissue, taken before anti-PD-1 treatment. The receptor set was obtained from a human donor with basal cell carcinoma.

The chain combines TRBV4-2 with TRBJ2-3; 13 nucleotides match TRBD2. J lost 8 bases, V lost 6 bases, and 14 bases had no gene match. Germline values: CDR1 LGHNA, CDR2 YNFKEQ. This CDR3 is built from 17 residues. CDR3 loop: CASSRLAGGPEGRTQYF. The CDR3 DNA follows: TGTGCCAGCAGTCGACTAGCGGGGGGACCCGAGGGGCGTACGCAGTATTTT.

The rearrangement links TRBV7-3 to TRBJ2-3; possible D gene TRBD1, 8 bases. V lost 3 bases to trimming and J lost 5 bases, with 18 bases between them. Germline CDR1 SGHTA, CDR2 FQGTGA. The CDR3 totals 16 residues. The CDR3 nucleotides are TGTGCCAGCAGCTTGGCGGGGGCAGGGGGCCTAGATACGCAGTATTTT. Protein: CASSLAGAGGLDTQYF.

The V call is TRBV19, the J call TRBJ1-4; D possibly corresponds to TRBD1 (5 bases). Germline V gene lookup returns CDR1 LNHDA and CDR2 SQIVND (reference sequence). The CDR3 is made up of 14 amino acids. Trimming removed 3 bases at V and 4 bases at J, with 9 bases between. CDR3 bases: TGTGCCAGTAGTATGGGGGACCGTAATGAAAAACTGTTTTTT. This encodes CASSMGDRNEKLFF. The variable domain in full, with the rest retrieved from reference TRBV19 and TRBJ1-4, is DGGITQSPKYLFRKEGQNVTLSCEQNLNHDAMYWYRQDPGQGLRLIYYSQIVNDFQKGDIAEGYSVSREKKESFPLTVTSAQKNPTAFYLCASSMGDRNEKLFFGSGTQLSVL.

This chain joins TRBV29-1 and TRBJ2-5; 9 nucleotides line up with TRBD1. V shed 5 bases and J 4 bases; nucleotides not matched to a gene: 5. CDR3 size: 13 residues. CDR1 is SQVTM, CDR2 ANQGSEA, per germline. The CDR3 nucleotides read TGCAGCGTTCGGGACAGGGTAACAGAGACCCAGTACTTC. This encodes CSVRDRVTETQYF.

The V call is TRBV4-1, the J call TRBJ1-4; D call uncertain. V was shortened by 2 bases and J by 8 bases, with 21 bases between the two germline ends. CDR3 length equals 17 residues. The germline gives CDR1 MGHRA, CDR2 YSYEKL. The CDR3 DNA reads TGCGCCAGCAGCCAAATTAGTTGGGCGGTTGGAGTAGAAAAACTGTTTTTT. Its protein product is CASSQISWAVGVEKLFF.

The rearrangement joins TRBV6-2 or TRBV6-3 to TRBJ2-2, with D unresolved. The CDR3 totals 14 residues. CDR1 MNHEY and CDR2 SVGEGT come from the germline V gene. Between the trimmed V and J ends, which lost 4 bases and 3 bases, there was a span of 9 bases. The CDR3 coding sequence is TGTGCCAGCAGTTCCTCCCCCGACACCGGGGAGCTGTTTTTT. Translation: CASSSSPDTGELFF.

J is TRBJ2-7 and V is TRBV30; D possibly uses TRBD1 or TRBD2 (5 bases each). Trimming took off 6 bases at V and 3 bases at J, with 15 bases between the two ends. CDR3 length equals 13 residues. Germline V gene data show CDR1 as GTSNPN and CDR2 as SVGIG (reference sequence). Here the CDR3 reads CACRGDANYEQYF. The CDR3, as DNA: TGTGCCTGTCGAGGGGACGCCAACTACGAGCAGTACTTC.

This sequence joins TRBV24-1 and TRBJ1-2, with D hard to call. The CDR3 is 15 residues long. V was shortened by 2 bases and J by 8 bases, with 17 bases between the two germline ends. Germline assignment: CDR1 KGHDR and CDR2 SFDVKD. This CDR3 reads CATSDSGSFERGYTF. For the CDR3, the DNA is TGTGCCACCAGTGATTCCGGGTCCTTCGAGAGAGGCTACACCTTC.

The rearrangement joins TRBV19 to TRBJ2-1, with D hard to call. Germline CDR1 is LNHDA and CDR2 is SQIVND (reference sequence). CDR3 size: 15 residues. Between the trimmed V and J ends, which lost 2 bases and 7 bases, there was a span of 15 bases. The chain's CDR3 is CASSISGLKGNEQFF. In DNA form, the CDR3 reads TGTGCCAGTAGTATATCAGGTCTAAAGGGAAATGAGCAGTTCTTC.

This clone showed up just once. The chain combines TRBV30 with TRBJ1-2, with 8 bases matching TRBD1. The V gene's germline CDR1 is GTSNPN and CDR2 SVGIG (reference sequence). The length of the CDR3 is 15 residues. J was trimmed by 1 base and V by 3 bases; bases with no gene match: 7. The CDR3 loop reads CAWSRTGSGNYGYTF. The CDR3 nucleotides read TGTGCCTGGAGCCGGACAGGGTCGGGTAACTATGGCTACACCTTC.

J is TRBJ1-5 and V is TRBV20-1; D is unresolved. The CDR3 has 13 residues. The germline gives CDR1 DFQATT, CDR2 SNEGSKA (reference sequence). V lost 3 bases, J lost 1 base, and 7 bases lay in between. The CDR3 sequence is CSASEQSNQPQHF. The DNA of the CDR3 is TGCAGTGCTAGTGAACAGAGCAATCAGCCCCAGCATTTT.

V usage is TRBV5-1 and J usage is TRBJ1-1; TRBD1 matches 8 bases. Germline trimming cut 4 bases from V and 5 bases from J; bases unmatched to any gene: 7. This CDR3 is built from 14 residues. The V gene's germline CDR1 is SGHRS and CDR2 YFSETQ. For the CDR3, the DNA is TGCGCCAGCAGCGCCCAGGGGGCGGGAACTGAAGCTTTCTTT. It encodes CASSAQGAGTEAFF.

This clone was recorded a few times. The V gene is TRBV7-9, the J gene TRBJ2-1, with TRBD2 matching over 10 bases. The ends lost 0 bases at V and 1 base at J; junction bases unmatched: 9. There are 19 residues in the CDR3. Germline V gene data show CDR1 as SEHNR and CDR2 as FQNEAQ (reference sequence). CDR3 residues: CASSLASLAGAHSYNEQFF. The DNA for the CDR3 is TGTGCCAGCAGCTTAGCAAGTCTAGCGGGGGCTCATTCCTACAATGAGCAGTTCTTC.

CDR3 sequence: CASTKTATNEKLFF. In DNA, the CDR3 is TGTGCCAGCACTAAGACAGCAACTAATGAAAAACTGTTTTTT. The gene calls are TRBV2 and TRBJ1-4; possible D gene TRBD1, 5 bases. Deletions cut 7 bases from V and 0 bases from J, with 9 bases between. Germline V gene data show CDR1 as SNHLY and CDR2 as FYNNEI. The CDR3 sequence is 14 residues long.

This clone has only a few counts. V and J are TRBV5-5 and TRBJ1-1; 9 nucleotides line up with TRBD1. Germline CDR1 is SGHKS and CDR2 is YYEKEE (reference sequence). The CDR3 runs to 13 residues. The trim removed 4 bases at V and 5 bases at J, leaving 3 bases unmatched. The DNA of the CDR3 is TGTGCCAGCAGCCTAGACAGGGGGACTGAAGCTTTCTTT. Translating it yields CASSLDRGTEAFF.

V and J are TRBV5-6 and TRBJ1-2; maybe TRBD1 (6 bases). The CDR3 extends over 14 amino acids. V lost 0 bases to trimming and J lost 4 bases, with 10 bases between them. Germline CDR1 is SGHDT and CDR2 is YYEEEE. The CDR3 DNA follows: TGTGCCAGCAGCTTGGAACAGGGTACCTATGGCTACACCTTC. It is translated as CASSLEQGTYGYTF.

This chain joins TRBV18 and TRBJ2-5, with 7 bases that match TRBD2. The germline V gene encodes CDR1 KGHSH and CDR2 LQKENI. This CDR3 region has 15 residues. J lost 5 bases, V lost 3 bases, and 9 bases had no gene match. CDR3 region: CASSPRAGSGETQYF. CDR3 bases: TGTGCCAGCTCACCTAGAGCGGGAAGTGGGGAGACCCAGTACTTC. Together with reference TRBV18 and TRBJ2-5, the CDR3 gives the full variable domain: NAGVMQNPRHLVRRRGQEARLRCSPMKGHSHVYWYRQLPEEGLKFMVYLQKENIIDESGMPKERFSAEFPKEGPSILRIQQVVRGDSAAYFCASSPRAGSGETQYFGPGTRLLVL.